This entry is about one T cell receptor beta chain. Amplification yielded TCR beta CDR3 regions, with RNA transcripts as the source. HTBI primers were employed in a first-round RT-PCR of the TCR CDR3. TCRdb reanalysed the multiplex PCR reads using MiXCR and keeps one entry per CDR3 protein. The sample contains approximately 640,000 distinct CDR3 sequences, 15% to 20% of which appear only once. This entry belongs to a study of T cells in Graves' hyperthyroidism and ophthalmopathy. Uncontrolled infection, other autoimmune disease, pregnancy or lactation disqualified patients from enrolment. Trimming took 0 bases from V and 1 from J, leaving 12 bases between them. Germline values: CDR1 SGHRS, CDR2 YFSETQ. The CDR3 length is 16 residues.

Sequencing used blood. The source is a woman aged 30 to 39 with Graves' hyperthyroidism. This chain connects TRBV5-1 to TRBJ2-3; perhaps D is TRBD1 or TRBD2 (6 bases each). The CDR3 loop is CASSLGRGRGTDTQYF. CDR3 nucleotides: TGCGCCAGCAGCTTGGGACGGGGGCGCGGCACAGATACGCAGTATTTT.